The TCR beta chain under discussion was sequenced for a study of CD8+ T cells in alopecia areata. After isolation, RNA underwent reverse transcription to generate cDNA as the sequencing template. Assay used: immunoSEQ multiplex PCR; TCRdb lists only in-frame clones, some missing. The repertoire holds approximately 180,000 clones, with about 53% as singletons. Treatment here: oral pan-JAK inhibitor, 5-10 mg twice daily. In germline, CDR1 is LNHNV, CDR2 YYDKDF (reference sequence). Trimming cost V 4 bases and J 5 bases, with 9 bases left between them. The CDR3 consists of 13 residues. This sequence originates from a human donor with alopecia areata. The chain couples TRBV15 to TRBJ1-5; D unclear. Sequencing used CD8+ T cells sorted from blood, obtained at week 24, from a patient treated with tofacitinib. The CDR3 region has the DNA TGTGCCACCAGCACGCCCAATTATCAGCCCCAGCATTTT. This gives the protein CATSTPNYQPQHF.